This entry lists 23 T cell receptor beta chains sequenced from one sample in a study of cytomegalovirus exposure and HLA in healthy donors. It was with 60 Vbeta and 13 Jbeta primers that the PCR ran. TCRdb's table, derived via immunoSEQ multiplex PCR, lists solely in-frame clones and lacks some. Seen in this sample are fewer than 85,000 clones; the ten most common clones hold 4.5% to 6.5%. The sequenced material came from PBMCs. All receptors derive from a woman in her thirties or forties in good health and CMV-seropositive.

V usage is TRBV7-2 and J usage is TRBJ1-1; the D gene is possibly TRBD1 (5 bases). CDR3 length: 15 amino acids. Germline V lookup: CDR1 SGHTA, CDR2 FQGNSA. V shed 2 bases and J shed 0 bases, with 10 bases lying between them. The CDR3 DNA sequence: TGTGCCAGCAGCTTAATTGGGGCAATGAACACTGAAGCTTTCTTT. This translates into CASSLIGAMNTEAFF.

This chain connects TRBV11-2 to TRBJ2-3; a possible D gene is TRBD2 (6 bases). Trimming pared 5 bases from V and 1 base from J, leaving 16 bases between. The CDR3 extends over 16 amino acids. CDR1 and CDR2 from the germline V gene are SGHAT and FQNNGV. CDR3 sequence reads: CASSLPSAPRTDTQYF. CDR3 nucleotides: TGTGCCAGCAGCCTTCCTAGCGCTCCCCGCACAGATACGCAGTATTTT.

The chain links TRBV9 to TRBJ1-2; 8 nucleotides line up with TRBD1. This CDR3 spans 14 amino acids. Germline V lookup: CDR1 SGDLS, CDR2 YYNGEE. V was pared by 3 bases and J by 4 bases, with 5 bases of the junction left unmatched. Here the CDR3 DNA reads TGTGCCAGCAGCGGGACAGGGAGGGCCTATGGCTACACCTTC. It is translated as CASSGTGRAYGYTF.

This sequence joins TRBV14 and TRBJ2-1; 10 bases are a match to TRBD2. Germline trimming cut 6 bases from V and 1 base from J; bases unmatched to any gene: 3. Germline CDR1 SGHDN, CDR2 FVKESK. The CDR3 has 15 amino acids. The CDR3 loop reads CASRIAGGSYNEQFF. For the CDR3, the DNA is TGTGCCAGCAGGATAGCGGGAGGATCCTACAATGAGCAGTTCTTC.

The chain combines TRBV5-1 with TRBJ2-3, with 7 nucleotides matching TRBD2. Germline assignment: CDR1 SGHRS and CDR2 YFSETQ. This CDR3 comprises 15 residues. V gave up 0 bases and J gave up 4 bases; unmatched junction bases: 5. The CDR3 is CASSLGGSGADTQYF. The CDR3 coding sequence is TGCGCCAGCAGCTTGGGCGGGAGTGGAGCAGATACGCAGTATTTT.

This chain links TRBV6-4 with TRBJ2-2; 7 positions match TRBD2. This CDR3 has 14 residues. Germline V lookup: CDR1 MRHNA, CDR2 SNTAGT. V lost 5 bases and J lost 5; bases outside the gene matches: 5. DNA of the CDR3: TGTGCCAGCAGTCCTCGGGAGGAGACCGGGGAGCTGTTTTTT. As protein: CASSPREETGELFF.

The CDR3: CASSFSTGSYGYTF. DNA of the CDR3: TGTGCCAGCAGCTTCTCGACAGGGAGCTATGGCTACACCTTC. The V call is TRBV7-2, the J call TRBJ1-2, with 7 bases lining up with TRBD1. Trimming removed 3 bases from V and 4 bases from J; junction bases left unmatched: 5. The CDR3 has 14 residues. Germline CDR1 reads SGHTA; CDR2 reads FQGNSA.

A remark on this clone: The sample contains more than one DNA sequence encoding this CDR3. The chain recombines TRBV18 with TRBJ1-1; D gene uncertain. V gave up 5 bases and J gave up 1 base, with 8 bases separating them. CDR1 and CDR2 (germline): KGHSH, LQKENI. The CDR3 is 13 amino acids. CDR3 protein: CASSGQANTEAFF. The CDR3 bases are TGTGCCAGCTCAGGGCAGGCGAACACTGAAGCTTTCTTT. The variable domain in full, with the rest retrieved from reference TRBV18 and TRBJ1-1, is NAGVMQNPRHLVRRRGQEARLRCSPMKGHSHVYWYRQLPEEGLKFMVYLQKENIIDESGMPKERFSAEFPKEGPSILRIQQVVRGDSAAYFCASSGQANTEAFFGQGTRLTVV.

V gene TRBV6-4 combines with J gene TRBJ2-3; 14 bases are a match to TRBD2. CDR1 is MRHNA, CDR2 SNTAGT, per germline. V lost 5 bases and J lost 4; bases outside the gene matches: 8. CDR3 length equals 17 residues. CDR3: CASSSTSGGAGADTQYF. Here the CDR3 DNA reads TGTGCCAGCAGTTCGACTAGCGGGGGGGCAGGGGCAGATACGCAGTATTTT.

This chain joins TRBV29-1 and TRBJ1-1, with 10 bases fitting TRBD1. Germline V gives CDR1 SQVTM, CDR2 ANQGSEA. V gave up 5 bases and J gave up 7 bases; unmatched junction bases: 10. The CDR3 length is 14 residues. This CDR3 reads CSVKTGTGAIEAFF. In DNA form, the CDR3 reads TGCAGCGTTAAAACCGGGACAGGGGCGATTGAAGCTTTCTTT.

Concerning this clone itself: Its ends do not fully match the called genes, so a read error is possible. This chain uses TRBV18 with TRBJ2-6; perhaps TRBD1 as D (5 bases). The CDR3 sequence is 15 residues long. Germline V lookup: CDR1 KGHSH, CDR2 LQKENI. The CDR3: CASSPPSPGANVLTF. The CDR3 nucleotides read TGTGCCAGCTCACCCCCAAGTCCTGGGGCCAACGTCTTGACTTTC.

The V and J genes are TRBV19 and TRBJ2-7; 7 nucleotides line up with TRBD2. The CDR3 sequence is 14 residues long. Per germline, CDR1 LNHDA and CDR2 SQIVND (reference sequence). V lost 9 bases to trimming and J lost 3 bases; unmatched junction nucleotides: 11. The CDR3 bases are TGTGCCAGCGGCTCACGGGGGGAGGGCTACGAGCAGTACTTC. Encoded protein: CASGSRGEGYEQYF. The variable domain in full, with the rest retrieved from reference TRBV19 and TRBJ2-7, is DGGITQSPKYLFRKEGQNVTLSCEQNLNHDAMYWYRQDPGQGLRLIYYSQIVNDFQKGDIAEGYSVSREKKESFPLTVTSAQKNPTAFYLCASGSRGEGYEQYFGPGTRLTVT.

This chain links TRBV6-6 with TRBJ2-7; TRBD2 aligns across 13 bases. This CDR3 has 16 amino acids. V lost 5 bases, J lost 3 bases, and 7 bases stayed unmatched. Germline loops: CDR1 MNHNY, CDR2 SVGAGI (reference sequence). The CDR3 protein is CASSRTSGSAGYEQYF. CDR3 nucleotides: TGTGCCAGCAGTCGGACTAGCGGGAGTGCCGGCTACGAGCAGTACTTC.

The V gene is TRBV4-1, the J gene TRBJ2-5; 7 nucleotides agree with TRBD1. The J call is in doubt because the DNA end fits TRBJ2-7 better. The CDR3 is 16 amino acids. CDR1 and CDR2 (germline): MGHRA, YSYEKL. The CDR3 spells CASSRERTGLTYEQYF. CDR3 in DNA: TGCGCCAGCAGCCGAGAACGGACAGGCCTAACCTACGAGCAGTACTTC.

V and J are TRBV9 and TRBJ1-2, with D perhaps TRBD1 (5 bases). This CDR3 is 12 amino acids long. V lost 3 bases to trimming and J lost 4 bases, with 7 bases between them. Germline V CDR1 and CDR2: SGDLS, YYNGEE. CDR3 amino acids: CASSGRGYGYTF. The CDR3 DNA sequence: TGTGCCAGCAGCGGTAGGGGCTATGGCTACACCTTC.

The rearrangement joins TRBV27 to TRBJ2-2, with 7 bases fitting TRBD1. The J segment lost 4 bases and the V segment lost 1 base, leaving 6 bases of the junction unmatched. The CDR3 covers 16 residues. CDR1 and CDR2 (germline): MNHEY, SMNVEV (reference sequence). CDR3 amino acids: CASSLLGQAVTGELFF. CDR3 coding DNA: TGTGCCAGCAGTTTATTAGGACAGGCCGTCACCGGGGAGCTGTTTTTT.

V and J are TRBV11-2 and TRBJ2-1; TRBD1 is a possible D gene (6 bases). The CDR3 runs 13 residues. V was shortened by 5 bases and J by 4 bases, with 9 bases between the two germline ends. Germline CDR1 and CDR2: SGHAT and FQNNGV. For the CDR3, the DNA is TGTGCCAGCAGCCCCACAGGGTACAATGAGCAGTTCTTC. Its translation is CASSPTGYNEQFF. Drawing the rest from reference TRBV11-2 and TRBJ2-1, the complete variable domain is EAGVAQSPRYKIIEKRQSVAFWCNPISGHATLYWYQQILGQGPKLLIQFQNNGVVDDSQLPKDRFSAERLKGVDSTLKIQPAKLEDSAVYLCASSPTGYNEQFFGPGTRLTVL.

In DNA form, the CDR3 reads TGTGCCATCAGATTAACCCCCATACAGGGCCCTCTTGAGACCCAGTACTTC. Translated, it gives CAIRLTPIQGPLETQYF. The chain is built from TRBV10-3 and TRBJ2-5; maybe TRBD1 (6 bases). Trimming removed 6 bases at V and 5 bases at J, with 25 bases between. The CDR3 is 17 amino acids. Germline CDR1 and CDR2: ENHRY and SYGVKD.

V usage is TRBV5-4 and J usage is TRBJ1-3; no firm D call. CDR3 size: 14 residues. The ends were cut back, 4 bases at V and 4 bases at J, with 12 bases in the middle. Per germline, CDR1 SGHNT and CDR2 YYREEE (reference sequence). The CDR3 DNA reads TGTGCCAGCAGCCCCGCCCCACAGGGAAACACCATATATTTT. It encodes CASSPAPQGNTIYF.

In DNA, the CDR3 is TGTGCTAGTGTTGGAGGGGAGACCCAGTACTTC. Translation: CASVGGETQYF. The chain has TRBV12-5 and TRBJ2-5, with D maybe TRBD2 (6 bases). Per the germline V gene, CDR1 is LGHNT and CDR2 is FRNRAP. The CDR3 sequence is 11 residues long. Trimming stripped 7 bases from V and 5 bases from J, with 8 bases between.

The chain combines TRBV29-1 with TRBJ2-5, with 7 bases matching TRBD2. Looked up from germline, CDR1 is SQVTM and CDR2 is ANQGSEA. The CDR3 spans 13 residues. V shed 1 base and J 7 bases; nucleotides not matched to a gene: 6. The CDR3 DNA follows: TGCAGCGTTGAAGTGGAGGGGAGGGGGACCCAGTACTTC. Translated, it gives CSVEVEGRGTQYF.

The chain carries TRBV7-9 and TRBJ1-1; D remains ambiguous. Germline values: CDR1 SEHNR, CDR2 FQNEAQ (reference sequence). V was pared by 5 bases and J by 0 bases, with 7 bases between. CDR3 length equals 13 residues. CDR3 bases: TGTGCCAGCAGCATACAAGTGAACACTGAAGCTTTCTTT. Its protein product is CASSIQVNTEAFF.

V is TRBV7-2 and J is TRBJ2-3, with a possible D match to TRBD2 (5 bases). The CDR3 runs 14 residues. Germline CDR1 reads SGHTA; CDR2 reads FQGNSA. With 4 bases removed from V and 13 bases from J, the gap between germline ends came to 21 bases. The chain's CDR3 is CASSSPSPAGVKYF. The CDR3 nucleotides read TGTGCCAGCAGCTCCCCTTCCCCGGCGGGTGTGAAGTATTTT.